One and the same sample provided the 10 T cell receptor beta chains below, sequenced in a study of CD8 T cells in ankylosing spondylitis. MiXCR, run by TCRdb on the 5' RACE reads, gives a single entry per CDR3 protein. The table records under 300,000 distinct CDR3 sequences, about 18% of them present only once. The sequencing sample was made of blood, either unsorted or a sorted T cell fraction (not recorded which). All receptors derive from a male donor with ankylosing spondylitis or in good health (not recorded which).

This clonotype was recorded a few times. The V and J genes are TRBV5-1 and TRBJ2-2; the D gene is possibly TRBD2 (6 bases). Trimming took 4 bases from V and 4 from J, leaving 11 bases between them. CDR1 is SGHRS and CDR2 is YFSETQ in the germline V gene. The length of the CDR3 is 14 residues. The CDR3 loop is CASSGEDTTGELFF. CDR3 nucleotides: TGCGCCAGCAGCGGGGAGGACACCACCGGGGAGCTGTTTTTT.

In its sample, this clonotype was seen a few times. The gene calls are TRBV4-1 and TRBJ1-1; D uncertain. The V gene lost 0 bases and the J gene lost 2 bases, with 10 bases spanning the gap. Germline CDR1 reads MGHRA; CDR2 reads YSYEKL. This CDR3 has 15 residues. The CDR3 loop reads CASSQDRGINTEAFF. As DNA, the CDR3 is TGCGCCAGCAGCCAAGATCGAGGGATAAACACTGAAGCTTTCTTT.

On this clonotype: Mismatch with germline at one junction end may stem from a read error. The chain is built from TRBV20-1 and TRBJ2-7; 7 nucleotides match TRBD2. Germline loops: CDR1 DFQATT, CDR2 SNEGSKA (reference sequence). The CDR3 covers 14 residues. The CDR3 region is CSAECGEGPYEQCF. CDR3 in DNA: TGCAGTGCGGAGTGTGGGGAGGGCCCCTACGAGCAGTGCTTC.

This clonotype was observed a handful of times. This sequence joins TRBV27 and TRBJ2-6; the D gene could be TRBD1 or TRBD2 (5 bases each). The CDR3 loop spans 15 amino acids. The V end lost 7 bases, the J end lost 0 bases, and 10 bases lay between the germline ends. Germline values: CDR1 MNHEY, CDR2 SMNVEV (reference sequence). The CDR3 DNA sequence: TGTGCCAGCATGAGAGGGGACTCTGGGGCCAACGTCCTGACTTTC. Encoded protein: CASMRGDSGANVLTF.

The CDR3: CSVPGVTGELFF. CDR3 DNA sequence: TGCAGCGTTCCCGGGGTCACCGGGGAGCTGTTTTTT. The chain recombines TRBV29-1 with TRBJ2-2; possible D gene TRBD2, 5 bases. Germline CDR1 SQVTM, CDR2 ANQGSEA. This CDR3 contains 12 residues. Trimming took 5 bases from V and 4 from J, leaving 8 bases between them.

This clonotype was counted at least ten times. CDR3 protein: CASSPNPGQGYGYTF. The CDR3 DNA reads as TGTGCCAGCAGCCCAAACCCGGGACAGGGCTATGGCTACACCTTC. The J gene is TRBJ1-2, the V gene TRBV7-6, with 9 positions matching TRBD1. Losses at the gene ends were 5 bases for V and 4 bases for J; bases not matched to a gene: 8. The germline CDR1 and CDR2 sequences are SGHVS and FNYEAQ. This CDR3 region has 15 residues.

This chain uses TRBV4-2 with TRBJ2-7; D is unclear. The CDR3 covers 15 residues. The V gene's germline CDR1 is LGHNA and CDR2 YNFKEQ. Trimming took 1 base from V and 2 from J, leaving 12 bases between them. CDR3 sequence: CASSQGPNFPYEQYF. Here the CDR3 DNA reads TGTGCCAGCAGCCAAGGACCTAATTTTCCCTACGAGCAGTACTTC.

This chain links TRBV15 with TRBJ2-5; D possibly corresponds to TRBD2 (5 bases). The CDR3 sequence is 15 residues long. Germline values: CDR1 LNHNV, CDR2 YYDKDF (reference sequence). V gave up 2 bases and J gave up 2 bases, with 12 bases separating them. CDR3 coding DNA: TGTGCCACCAGCAGAATTGATCGGGGACAAGAGACCCAGTACTTC. Its translation is CATSRIDRGQETQYF.

In nucleotides, the CDR3 is TGTGCCAGCAGCGACGGACTAGCTCCAGATACGCAGTATTTT. Residues: CASSDGLAPDTQYF. V and J are TRBV9 and TRBJ2-3, with 8 bases identical to TRBD2. CDR3 length: 14 amino acids. With V trimmed by 3 bases and J by 4 bases, 4 bases remained unmatched. The V gene's germline CDR1 is SGDLS and CDR2 YYNGEE.

CDR3 coding DNA: TGCGCCAGCAGCCTAAATGGAGGGCCCATCCACGAGCAGTACTTC. This gives the protein CASSLNGGPIHEQYF. The chain recombines TRBV5-1 with TRBJ2-7; possible D gene TRBD2, 6 bases. V lost 4 bases and J lost 5, with 19 bases in between. Germline V CDR1 and CDR2: SGHRS, YFSETQ. The CDR3 runs to 15 residues.